This is a list of T cell receptor beta chains from one sample in a study of cytomegalovirus exposure and HLA in healthy donors. Repertoires were generated with immunoSEQ multiplex PCR, while TCRdb's copy carries only in-frame clones and drops some. The sample includes over 70,000 clones, 70% to 90% of them seen just once. The sequenced sample was PBMCs. The origin of the receptors is a man aged 18 to 35 in good health and CMV-seronegative. Each CDR3 is given with its conserved first and last residue. The order of the fields is D gene, clone size, J gene, V gene, CDR3 protein, CDR3 DNA. The D gene is left open where the match is weak. Some rows have no size entry. The others give once, few or many, or a class for an expanded clone.

>TRBD1|few|TRBJ1-1|TRBV6-6
CASSLRQGWNTEAFF
TGTGCCAGCAGCCTAAGACAGGGATGGAACACTGAAGCTTTCTTT
>TRBD1|.|TRBJ1-5|TRBV19
CASSPLRTGEGNQPQHF
TGTGCCAGTAGTCCACTTAGGACAGGGGAAGGCAATCAGCCCCAGCATTTT
>TRBD1|.|TRBJ1-5|TRBV15
CATWTGGNQPQHF
TGTGCCACGTGGACAGGGGGCAATCAGCCCCAGCATTTT
>TRBD2|few|TRBJ2-5|TRBV6-5
CASSGWGGQETQYF
TGTGCCAGCAGTGGTTGGGGGGGACAAGAGACCCAGTACTTC
>.|.|TRBJ1-1|TRBV5-1
CASSPGGWRGNTEAFF
TGCGCCAGCAGCCCTGGGGGGTGGCGGGGGAACACTGAAGCTTTCTTT
>.|few|TRBJ1-6|TRBV5-5
CASSLPGAGDNSPLHF
TGTGCCAGCAGTTTGCCAGGGGCAGGGGATAATTCACCCCTCCACTTT
>TRBD1|once|TRBJ2-7|TRBV5-5
CASSLGQGAPYEQYF
TGTGCCAGCAGCTTGGGACAGGGGGCACCCTACGAGCAGTACTTC
>TRBD1|.|TRBJ1-5|TRBV2
CASSGQGGSNQPQHF
TGTGCCAGCAGTGGACAGGGCGGTAGCAATCAGCCCCAGCATTTT
>.|.|TRBJ1-5|TRBV30
CAWGGGNSNQPQHF
TGTGCCTGGGGTGGAGGTAATAGCAATCAGCCCCAGCATTTT
>TRBD1|once|TRBJ2-7|TRBV29-1
CSVDRGREQYF
TGCAGCGTGGACAGGGGGCGCGAGCAGTACTTC
>TRBD2|.|TRBJ2-3|TRBV27
CASSPPLTSGYTDTQYF
TGTGCCAGCAGTCCACCCCTGACTAGCGGGTACACAGATACGCAGTATTTT
>TRBD2|once|TRBJ2-1|TRBV19
CASSPSSGGAYNEQFF
TGTGCCAGTAGCCCTTCGAGCGGGGGGGCCTACAATGAGCAGTTCTTC
>.|.|TRBJ1-1|TRBV29-1
CIVRKPMNTEAFF
TGCATTGTCAGAAAACCCATGAACACTGAAGCTTTCTTT
>TRBD1|.|TRBJ1-2|TRBV18
CASSLSQGEEGYTF
TGTGCCAGCTCATTGTCACAGGGGGAGGAAGGCTACACCTTC
>.|.|TRBJ1-4|TRBV7-9
CASSLGAGSTPIEKLFF
TGTGCCAGCAGCTTGGGGGCAGGGTCAACCCCGATTGAAAAACTGTTTTTT
>.|.|TRBJ2-6|TRBV5-1
CASGSLDRGLSGANVLTF
TGCGCCAGCGGCTCGCTGGACAGAGGACTCTCTGGGGCCAACGTCCTGACTTTC
>TRBD2|.|TRBJ2-3|TRBV23-1
CASSLGLAGGQCSPYRTDTQYF
TGCGCCAGCAGCCTGGGACTAGCGGGGGGACAATGCTCCCCGTATCGCACAGATACGCAGTATTTT
>TRBD1|.|TRBJ2-7|TRBV6-5
CASSSAGGSYEQYF
TGTGCCAGCAGTTCCGCAGGGGGCTCCTACGAGCAGTACTTC
>.|.|TRBJ1-2|TRBV5-1
CASSPMTYGYTF
TGCGCCAGCAGCCCGATGACTTATGGCTACACCTTC
>.|few|TRBJ1-2|TRBV2
CASSEGAGSGYTF
TGTGCCAGCAGTGAGGGGGCAGGGAGCGGCTACACCTTC
>TRBD2|.|TRBJ2-3|TRBV7-9
CASREERGIQITQYF
TGTGCCAGCAGAGAGGAGCGGGGGATACAGATAACGCAGTATTTT
>.|once|TRBJ2-1|TRBV11-2
CASSPATGNYNEQFF
TGTGCCAGCAGCCCGGCCACGGGAAACTACAATGAGCAGTTCTTC
>.|.|TRBJ1-6|TRBV4-2
CASSQEWQGPSPLHF
TGTGCCAGCAGCCAAGAGTGGCAGGGGCCTTCACCCCTCCACTTT
>.|.|TRBJ1-1|TRBV4-1
CASSQPTGLGLTEAFF
TGCGCCAGCAGCCAGCCTACGGGGTTAGGATTGACTGAAGCTTTCTTT
>TRBD1|.|TRBJ1-5|TRBV7-3
CASSSLDRGNQPQHF
TGTGCCAGCAGCTCGTTGGACAGGGGGAATCAGCCCCAGCATTTT
>TRBD1|.|TRBJ2-7|TRBV5-1
CASRAGTGGDWVSEQYF
TGCGCCAGCAGAGCCGGGACAGGGGGGGATTGGGTCTCCGAGCAGTACTTC